This T cell receptor (beta chain) was captured by sequencing in a study of CD8 T cells in ankylosing spondylitis. This clonotype was observed many times. Its antigen is unknown. The CDR3 is 11 residues long. Trimming removed 6 bases from V and 5 bases from J, with 6 bases in between. Germline values: CDR1 MNHEY, CDR2 SVGAGI. Making the TCR beta libraries involved quantitative 5'-RACE with molecular barcodes. TCRdb re-called the 5' RACE reads with MiXCR, one entry per CDR3 protein. The sample shows some 150,000 distinct CDR3 sequences, about an eighth of them seen only once. The study, taken as a whole, reports: In ankylosing spondylitis patients, matched synovial fluid reportedly showed significant enrichment of disease-linked clones. With a CD8+ phenotype, disease-linked clones were relatively rare in peripheral blood. Among TCR beta sequences, a motif of several highly homologous variants appeared characteristic of ankylosing spondylitis blood.

The sequence derives from a female donor with ankylosing spondylitis or in good health (not recorded which). Sequencing was done on a sample of blood, either unsorted or a sorted T cell fraction (not recorded which). The chain uses TRBV6-5 and TRBJ2-3; D is perhaps TRBD2 (5 bases). CDR3 nucleotides: TGTGCCAGCAGGGCGGGAGATACGCAGTATTTT. Its protein is CASRAGDTQYF.